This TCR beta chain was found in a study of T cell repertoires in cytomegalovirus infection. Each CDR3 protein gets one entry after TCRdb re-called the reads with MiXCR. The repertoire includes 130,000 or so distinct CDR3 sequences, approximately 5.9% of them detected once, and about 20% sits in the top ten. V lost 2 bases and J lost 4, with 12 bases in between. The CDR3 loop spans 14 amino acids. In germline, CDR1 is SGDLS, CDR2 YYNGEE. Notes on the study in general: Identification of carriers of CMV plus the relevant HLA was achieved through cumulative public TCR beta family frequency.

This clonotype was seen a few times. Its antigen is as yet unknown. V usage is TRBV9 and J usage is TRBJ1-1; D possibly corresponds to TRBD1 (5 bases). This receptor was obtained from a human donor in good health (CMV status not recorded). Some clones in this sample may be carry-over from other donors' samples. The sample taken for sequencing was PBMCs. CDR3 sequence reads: CASSVGPQGTEAFF. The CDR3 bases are TGTGCCAGCAGCGTGGGTCCCCAGGGCACTGAAGCTTTCTTT.